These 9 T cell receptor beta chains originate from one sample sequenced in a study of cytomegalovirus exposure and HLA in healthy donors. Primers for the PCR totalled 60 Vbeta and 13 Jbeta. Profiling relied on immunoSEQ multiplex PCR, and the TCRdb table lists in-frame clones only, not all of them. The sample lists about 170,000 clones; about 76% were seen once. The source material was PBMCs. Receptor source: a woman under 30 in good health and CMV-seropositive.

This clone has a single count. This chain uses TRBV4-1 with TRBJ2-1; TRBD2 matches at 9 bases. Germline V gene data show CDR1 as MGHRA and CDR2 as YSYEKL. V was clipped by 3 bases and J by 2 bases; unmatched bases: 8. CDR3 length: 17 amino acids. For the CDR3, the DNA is TGCGCCAGCAGCCACCAAGGCGGGGGGGAGACCTACAATGAGCAGTTCTTC. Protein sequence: CASSHQGGGETYNEQFF.

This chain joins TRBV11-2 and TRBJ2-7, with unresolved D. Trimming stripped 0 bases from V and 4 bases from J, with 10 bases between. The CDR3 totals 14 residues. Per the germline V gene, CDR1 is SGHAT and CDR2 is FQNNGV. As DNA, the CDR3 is TGTGCCAGCAGCTTAGAAGAGCGAGTTTACGAGCAGTACTTC. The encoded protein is CASSLEERVYEQYF.

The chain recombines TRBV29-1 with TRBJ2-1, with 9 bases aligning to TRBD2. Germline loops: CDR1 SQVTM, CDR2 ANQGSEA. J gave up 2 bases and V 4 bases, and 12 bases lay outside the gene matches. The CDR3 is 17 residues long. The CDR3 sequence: CSVAGLAGPYTYNEQFF. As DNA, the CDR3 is TGCAGCGTTGCGGGTCTAGCGGGACCCTACACCTACAATGAGCAGTTCTTC.

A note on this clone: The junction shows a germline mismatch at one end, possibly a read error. The CDR3 bases are TGTGCCAGCAGTTTTGGCCCTGGTAACACCATATATTTT. This sequence encodes CASSFGPGNTIYF. The chain is built from TRBV27 and TRBJ1-3; D is unclear. Germline CDR1 is MNHEY and CDR2 is SMNVEV (reference sequence). The CDR3 has 13 residues.

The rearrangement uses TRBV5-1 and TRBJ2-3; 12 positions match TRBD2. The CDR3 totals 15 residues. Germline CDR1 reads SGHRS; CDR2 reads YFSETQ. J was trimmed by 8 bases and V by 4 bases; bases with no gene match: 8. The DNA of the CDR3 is TGCGCCAGCAGCCCGGAGACTAGCGGGGGAGTTACGCAGTATTTT. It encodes CASSPETSGGVTQYF.

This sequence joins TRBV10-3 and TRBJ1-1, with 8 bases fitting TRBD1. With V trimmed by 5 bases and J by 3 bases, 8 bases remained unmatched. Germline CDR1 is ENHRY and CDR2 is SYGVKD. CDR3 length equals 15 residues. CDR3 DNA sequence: TGTGCCATCAGTTATTCAGGGGGCGCGGACACTGAAGCTTTCTTT. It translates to CAISYSGGADTEAFF.

DNA for the CDR3: TGTGCCAGCAGTGACTCTAGGTATCCCACCAAACTAGGGGGCCAGAGCTCCTACGAGCAGTACTTC. It encodes CASSDSRYPTKLGGQSSYEQYF. The chain combines TRBV6-4 with TRBJ2-7; 7 positions agree with TRBD1. Germline-derived CDR1 and CDR2 are MRHNA and SNTAGT. This CDR3 contains 22 residues. V shed 0 bases and J 0 bases; nucleotides not matched to a gene: 23.

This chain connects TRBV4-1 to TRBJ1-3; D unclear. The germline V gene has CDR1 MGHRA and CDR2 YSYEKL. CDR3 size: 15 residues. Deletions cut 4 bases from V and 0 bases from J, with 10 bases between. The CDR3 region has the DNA TGCGCCAGCAGCCCAGACGGACTCTCTGGAAACACCATATATTTT. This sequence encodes CASSPDGLSGNTIYF.

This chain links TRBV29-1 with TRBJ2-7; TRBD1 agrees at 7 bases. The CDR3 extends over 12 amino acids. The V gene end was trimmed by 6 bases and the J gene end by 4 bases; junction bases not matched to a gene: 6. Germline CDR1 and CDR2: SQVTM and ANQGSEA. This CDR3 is CSVQGDGYEQYF. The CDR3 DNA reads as TGCAGCGTCCAGGGGGATGGTTACGAGCAGTACTTC.